Shown below are 4 T cell receptor beta chains from a single sample sequenced in a study of brain T cells in children with intractable seizures. Method: immunoSEQ multiplex PCR; TCRdb's copy keeps in-frame clones and lacks some. The sample lists hundreds of thousands of clones; over 85% were seen once. Time point of the sample: blood from clinic visit 5 months post-surgery; TSC patient then seizure free. Source: peripheral blood, taken more than 4 months after surgery. The receptors stem from a boy less than two years old with tuberous sclerosis and intractable seizures.

This chain links TRBV7-9 with TRBJ1-3; D unresolved. There are 14 residues in the CDR3. Germline assignment: CDR1 SEHNR and CDR2 FQNEAQ (reference sequence). Trimming took 1 base from V and 4 from J, leaving 8 bases between them. For the CDR3, the DNA is TGTGCCAGCAGCTTAGGTGGTGGAGGAAACACCATATATTTT. It is translated as CASSLGGGGNTIYF.

The chain employs TRBV11-2 and TRBJ2-7; the D gene is possibly TRBD1 (5 bases). CDR1 SGHAT and CDR2 FQNNGV come from the germline V gene. The CDR3 runs to 12 residues. The V end was cut by 5 bases, the J end by 3 bases, with 8 bases between. The DNA of the CDR3 is TGTGCCAGCAGCCGACAGTTCTACGAGCAGTACTTC. It is translated as CASSRQFYEQYF.

The J gene is TRBJ1-6, the V gene TRBV7-2; no definite D call. V was pared by 5 bases and J by 9 bases, with 17 bases between. Germline CDR1 and CDR2: SGHTA and FQGNSA. CDR3 length equals 15 residues. The CDR3 nucleotides read TGTGCCAGCAGCCCCTCCGATAGGGTTGTTTCACCCCTCCACTTT. It yields the protein CASSPSDRVVSPLHF. The entire variable domain, with the rest obtained from reference TRBV7-2 and TRBJ1-6, is as follows: GAGVSQSPSNKVTEKGKDVELRCDPISGHTALYWYRQSLGQGLEFLIYFQGNSAPDKSGLPSDRFSAERTGGSVSTLTIQRTQQEDSAVYLCASSPSDRVVSPLHFGNGTRLTVT.

The genes are TRBV19 and TRBJ2-5; possibly TRBD1 or TRBD2 for D (6 bases each). This CDR3 is built from 14 residues. V lost 7 bases, J lost 5 bases, and 17 bases lay in between. Germline CDR1 and CDR2: LNHDA and SQIVND (reference sequence). The CDR3 region is CASIPGGGVETQYF. The CDR3 DNA sequence: TGTGCCAGTATACCTGGAGGGGGTGTGGAGACCCAGTACTTC.